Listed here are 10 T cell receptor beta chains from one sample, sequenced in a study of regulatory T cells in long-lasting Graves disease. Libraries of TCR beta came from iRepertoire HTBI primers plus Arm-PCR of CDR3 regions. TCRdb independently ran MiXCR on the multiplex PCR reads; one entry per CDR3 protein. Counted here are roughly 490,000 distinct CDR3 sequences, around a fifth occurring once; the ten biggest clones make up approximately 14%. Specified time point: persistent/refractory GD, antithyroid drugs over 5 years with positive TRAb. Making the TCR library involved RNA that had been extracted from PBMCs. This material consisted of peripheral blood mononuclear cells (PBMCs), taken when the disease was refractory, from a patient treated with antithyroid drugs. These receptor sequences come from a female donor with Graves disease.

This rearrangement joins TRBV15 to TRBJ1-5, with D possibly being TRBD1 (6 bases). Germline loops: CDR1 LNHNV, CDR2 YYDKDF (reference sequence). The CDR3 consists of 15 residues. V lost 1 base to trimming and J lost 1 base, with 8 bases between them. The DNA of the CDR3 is TGTGCCACCAGCAGAGGGCAGGGGAGCAATCAGCCCCAGCATTTT. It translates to CATSRGQGSNQPQHF.

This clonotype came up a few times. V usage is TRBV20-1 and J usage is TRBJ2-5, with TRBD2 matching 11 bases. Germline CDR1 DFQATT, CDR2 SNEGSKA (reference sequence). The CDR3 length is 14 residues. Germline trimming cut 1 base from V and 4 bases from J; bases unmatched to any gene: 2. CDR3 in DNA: TGCAGTGCTAGAGTGGGACTAGCGGCAGAGACCCAGTACTTC. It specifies CSARVGLAAETQYF.

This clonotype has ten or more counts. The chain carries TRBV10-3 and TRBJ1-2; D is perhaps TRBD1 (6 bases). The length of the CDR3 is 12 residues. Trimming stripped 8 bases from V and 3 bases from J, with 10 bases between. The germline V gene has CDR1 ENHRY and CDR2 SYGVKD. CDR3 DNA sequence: TGTGCCATCGGGGCAGGGGACTATGGCTACACCTTC. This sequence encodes CAIGAGDYGYTF.

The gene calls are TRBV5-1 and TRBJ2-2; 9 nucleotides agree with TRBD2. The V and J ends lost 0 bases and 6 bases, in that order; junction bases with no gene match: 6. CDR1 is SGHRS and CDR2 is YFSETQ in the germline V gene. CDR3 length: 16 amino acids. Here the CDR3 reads CASSLAPQREAGELFF. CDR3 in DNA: TGCGCCAGCAGCTTGGCCCCTCAGCGGGAGGCCGGGGAGCTGTTTTTT.

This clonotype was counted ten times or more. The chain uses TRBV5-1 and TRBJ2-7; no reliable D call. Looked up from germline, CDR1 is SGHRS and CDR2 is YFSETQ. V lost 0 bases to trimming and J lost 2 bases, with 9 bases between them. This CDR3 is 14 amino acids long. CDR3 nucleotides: TGCGCCAGCAGCTTGGCCATGGAAGCCTACGAGCAGTACTTC. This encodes CASSLAMEAYEQYF.

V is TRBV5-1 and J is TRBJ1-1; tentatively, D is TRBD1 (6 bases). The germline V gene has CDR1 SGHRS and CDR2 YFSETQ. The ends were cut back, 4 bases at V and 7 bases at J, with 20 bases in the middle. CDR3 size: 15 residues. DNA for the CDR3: TGCGCCAGCAGCGCAAAACAGGGAGGTGATATTGAAGCTTTCTTT. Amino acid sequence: CASSAKQGGDIEAFF.

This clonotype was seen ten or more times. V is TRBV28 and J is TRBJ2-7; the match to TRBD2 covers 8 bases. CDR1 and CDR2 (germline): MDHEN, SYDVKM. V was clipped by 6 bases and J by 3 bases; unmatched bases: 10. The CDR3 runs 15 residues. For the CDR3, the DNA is TGTGCCAGCAGCCCCAGTCTAGCGGGTAACTACGAGCAGTACTTC. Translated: CASSPSLAGNYEQYF.

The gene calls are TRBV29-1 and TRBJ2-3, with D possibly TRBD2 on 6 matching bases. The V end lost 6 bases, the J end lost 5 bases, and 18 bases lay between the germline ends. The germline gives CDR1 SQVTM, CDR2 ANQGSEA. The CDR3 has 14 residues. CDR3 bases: TGCAGCGTGCCCGTAGCGGTACCGCTAGATACGCAGTATTTT. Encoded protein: CSVPVAVPLDTQYF.

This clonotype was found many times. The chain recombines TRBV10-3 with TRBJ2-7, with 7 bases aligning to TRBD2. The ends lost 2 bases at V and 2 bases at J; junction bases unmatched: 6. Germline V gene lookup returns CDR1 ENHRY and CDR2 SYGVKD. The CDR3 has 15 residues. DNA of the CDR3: TGTGCCATCAGTGAGCGGGCTAGCGGAACCTACGAGCAGTACTTC. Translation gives CAISERASGTYEQYF.

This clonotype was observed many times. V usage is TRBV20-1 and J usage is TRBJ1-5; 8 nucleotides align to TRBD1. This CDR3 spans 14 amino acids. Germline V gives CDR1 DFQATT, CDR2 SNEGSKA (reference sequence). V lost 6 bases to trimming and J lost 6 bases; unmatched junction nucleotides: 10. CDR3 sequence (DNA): TGCAGTGCCCAGGACAGGGCTAGAAGTCAGCCCCAGCATTTT. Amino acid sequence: CSAQDRARSQPQHF.